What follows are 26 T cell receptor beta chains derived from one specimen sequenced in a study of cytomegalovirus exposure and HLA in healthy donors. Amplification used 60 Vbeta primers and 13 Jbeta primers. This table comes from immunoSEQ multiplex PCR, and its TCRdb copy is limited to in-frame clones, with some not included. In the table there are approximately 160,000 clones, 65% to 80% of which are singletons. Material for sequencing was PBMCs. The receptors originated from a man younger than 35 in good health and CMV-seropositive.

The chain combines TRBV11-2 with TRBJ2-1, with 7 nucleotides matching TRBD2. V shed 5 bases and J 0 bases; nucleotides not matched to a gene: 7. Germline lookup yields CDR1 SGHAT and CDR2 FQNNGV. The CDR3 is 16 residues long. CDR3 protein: CASSADGRLSYNEQFF. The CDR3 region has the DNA TGTGCCAGCAGCGCAGACGGGAGGCTCTCCTACAATGAGCAGTTCTTC. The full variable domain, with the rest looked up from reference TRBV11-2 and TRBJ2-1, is EAGVAQSPRYKIIEKRQSVAFWCNPISGHATLYWYQQILGQGPKLLIQFQNNGVVDDSQLPKDRFSAERLKGVDSTLKIQPAKLEDSAVYLCASSADGRLSYNEQFFGPGTRLTVL.

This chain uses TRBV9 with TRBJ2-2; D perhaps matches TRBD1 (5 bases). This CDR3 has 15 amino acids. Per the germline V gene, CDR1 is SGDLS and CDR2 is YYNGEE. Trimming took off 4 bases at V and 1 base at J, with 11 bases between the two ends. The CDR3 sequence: CASSPEGVNTGELFF. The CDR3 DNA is TGTGCCAGCAGCCCCGAAGGGGTGAACACCGGGGAGCTGTTTTTT.

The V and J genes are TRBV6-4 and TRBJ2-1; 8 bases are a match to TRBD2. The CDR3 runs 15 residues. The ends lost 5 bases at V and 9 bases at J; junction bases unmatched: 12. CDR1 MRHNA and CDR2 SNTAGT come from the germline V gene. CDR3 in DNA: TGTGCCAGCAGTTCACCCGGGACTAGTTCAGCTGAGCAGTTCTTC. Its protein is CASSSPGTSSAEQFF.

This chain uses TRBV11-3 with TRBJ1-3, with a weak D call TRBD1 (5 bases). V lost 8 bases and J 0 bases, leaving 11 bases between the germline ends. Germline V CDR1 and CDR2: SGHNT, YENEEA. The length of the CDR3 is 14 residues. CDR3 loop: CASGVRDSGNTIYF. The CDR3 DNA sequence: TGTGCCAGCGGAGTCAGGGACTCTGGAAACACCATATATTTT.

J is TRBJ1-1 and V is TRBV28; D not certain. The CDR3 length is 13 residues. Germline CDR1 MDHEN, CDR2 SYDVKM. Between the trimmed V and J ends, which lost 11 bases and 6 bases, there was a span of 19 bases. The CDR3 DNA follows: TGTGCCTCTGGTCGCGGCTCTGACGCTGAAGCTTTCTTT. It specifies CASGRGSDAEAFF.

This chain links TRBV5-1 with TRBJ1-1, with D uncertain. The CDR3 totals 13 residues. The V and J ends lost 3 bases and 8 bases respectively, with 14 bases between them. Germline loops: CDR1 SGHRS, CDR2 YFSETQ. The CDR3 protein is CASSSGIQQEAFF. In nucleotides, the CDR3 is TGCGCCAGCAGCTCGGGGATCCAGCAAGAAGCTTTCTTT.

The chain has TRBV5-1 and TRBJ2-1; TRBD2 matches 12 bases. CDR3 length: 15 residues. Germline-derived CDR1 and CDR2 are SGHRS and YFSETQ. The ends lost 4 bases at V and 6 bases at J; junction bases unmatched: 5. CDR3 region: CASSKTSGSVNEQFF. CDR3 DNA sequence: TGCGCCAGCAGCAAGACTAGCGGGAGTGTCAATGAGCAGTTCTTC.

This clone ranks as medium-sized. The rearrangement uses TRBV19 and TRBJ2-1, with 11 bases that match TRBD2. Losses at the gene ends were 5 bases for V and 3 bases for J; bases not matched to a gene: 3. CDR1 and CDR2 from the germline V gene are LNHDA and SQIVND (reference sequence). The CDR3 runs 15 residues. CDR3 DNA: TGTGCCAGTAGTCAGACTAGCGGGGACTACAATGAGCAGTTCTTC. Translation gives CASSQTSGDYNEQFF.

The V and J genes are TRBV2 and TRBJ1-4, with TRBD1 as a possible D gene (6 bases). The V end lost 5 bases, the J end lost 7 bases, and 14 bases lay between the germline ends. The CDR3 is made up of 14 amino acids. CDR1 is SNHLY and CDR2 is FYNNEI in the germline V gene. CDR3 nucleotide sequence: TGTGCCAGCAGTTCTGGGGGCAGAGGTGAAAAACTGTTTTTT. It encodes CASSSGGRGEKLFF.

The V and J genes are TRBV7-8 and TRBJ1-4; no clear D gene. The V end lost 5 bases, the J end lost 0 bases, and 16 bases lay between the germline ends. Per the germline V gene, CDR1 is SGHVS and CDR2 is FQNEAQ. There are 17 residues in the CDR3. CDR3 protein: CASSPLPGSATNEKLFF. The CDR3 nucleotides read TGTGCCAGCAGCCCCTTACCCGGGTCAGCAACTAATGAAAAACTGTTTTTT.

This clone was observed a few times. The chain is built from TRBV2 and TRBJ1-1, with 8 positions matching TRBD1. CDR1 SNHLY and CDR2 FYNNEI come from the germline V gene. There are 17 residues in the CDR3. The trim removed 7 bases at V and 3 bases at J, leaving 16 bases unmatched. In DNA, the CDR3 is TGTGCCAGCACCCCCCCCGGGACAGGACTCCTATACACTGAAGCTTTCTTT. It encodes CASTPPGTGLLYTEAFF.

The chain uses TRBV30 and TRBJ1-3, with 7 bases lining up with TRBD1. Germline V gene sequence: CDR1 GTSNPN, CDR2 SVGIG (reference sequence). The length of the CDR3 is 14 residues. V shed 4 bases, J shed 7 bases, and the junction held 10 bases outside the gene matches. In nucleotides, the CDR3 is TGTGCCTGGACCCAAGACAGGGCCCCCAACACCATATATTTT. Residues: CAWTQDRAPNTIYF.

CDR3 region: CASSPPGQGFAQPQHF. In DNA, the CDR3 is TGTGCCAGTAGTCCTCCGGGACAGGGTTTCGCTCAGCCCCAGCATTTT. The rearrangement links TRBV19 to TRBJ1-5; 9 bases align to TRBD1. This CDR3 region has 16 residues. V lost 5 bases, J lost 6 bases, and 11 bases stayed unmatched. In germline, CDR1 is LNHDA, CDR2 SQIVND (reference sequence). Based on the CDR3 plus reference TRBV19 and TRBJ1-5, the full variable domain is DGGITQSPKYLFRKEGQNVTLSCEQNLNHDAMYWYRQDPGQGLRLIYYSQIVNDFQKGDIAEGYSVSREKKESFPLTVTSAQKNPTAFYLCASSPPGQGFAQPQHFGDGTRLSIL.

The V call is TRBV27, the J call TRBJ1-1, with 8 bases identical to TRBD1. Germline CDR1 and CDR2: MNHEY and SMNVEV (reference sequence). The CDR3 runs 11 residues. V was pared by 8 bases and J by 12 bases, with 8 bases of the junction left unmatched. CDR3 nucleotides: TGTGCCAGCGGGATGACAGGGGTTACTTTCTTT. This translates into CASGMTGVTFF.

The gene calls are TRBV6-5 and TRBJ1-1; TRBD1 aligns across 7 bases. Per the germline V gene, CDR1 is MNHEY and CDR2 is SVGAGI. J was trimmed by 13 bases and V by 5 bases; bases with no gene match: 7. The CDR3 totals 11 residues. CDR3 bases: TGTGCCAGCAGTCACCAGGGGGGTGATTTCTTT. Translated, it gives CASSHQGGDFF.

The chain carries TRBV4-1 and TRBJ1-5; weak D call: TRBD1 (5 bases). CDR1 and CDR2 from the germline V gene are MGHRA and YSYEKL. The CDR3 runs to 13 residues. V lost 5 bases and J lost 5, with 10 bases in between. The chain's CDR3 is CASSKGQDQPQHF. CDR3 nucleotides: TGCGCCAGCAGCAAAGGACAAGATCAGCCCCAGCATTTT.

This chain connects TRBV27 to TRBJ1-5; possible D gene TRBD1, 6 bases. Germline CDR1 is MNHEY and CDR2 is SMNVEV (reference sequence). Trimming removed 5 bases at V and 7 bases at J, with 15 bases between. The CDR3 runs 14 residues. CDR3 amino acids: CASSHKDSRQPQHF. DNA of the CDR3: TGTGCCAGCAGTCACAAGGACAGCAGGCAGCCCCAGCATTTT.

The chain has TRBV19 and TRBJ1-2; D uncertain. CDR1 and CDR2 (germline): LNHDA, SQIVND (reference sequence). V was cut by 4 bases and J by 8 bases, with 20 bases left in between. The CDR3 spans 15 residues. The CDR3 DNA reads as TGTGCCAGTAGTACCTTTACGGAGGTAATGGAGGGCTACACCTTC. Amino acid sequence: CASSTFTEVMEGYTF.

CDR3 nucleotide sequence: TGTGCCACCAGAGGACAGGGAACTAACTATGGCTACACCTTC. Its translation: CATRGQGTNYGYTF. The chain has TRBV27 and TRBJ1-2; 8 nucleotides agree with TRBD1. This CDR3 spans 14 amino acids. Germline V lookup: CDR1 MNHEY, CDR2 SMNVEV (reference sequence). J gave up 0 bases and V 10 bases, and 7 bases lay outside the gene matches.

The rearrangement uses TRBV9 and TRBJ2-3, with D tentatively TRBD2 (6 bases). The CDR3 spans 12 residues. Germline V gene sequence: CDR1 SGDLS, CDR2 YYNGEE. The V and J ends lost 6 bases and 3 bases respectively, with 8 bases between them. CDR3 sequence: CASTRGTDTQYF. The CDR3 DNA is TGTGCCAGCACCCGGGGGACAGATACGCAGTATTTT. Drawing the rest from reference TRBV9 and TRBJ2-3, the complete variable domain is DSGVTQTPKHLITATGQRVTLRCSPRSGDLSVYWYQQSLDQGLQFLIQYYNGEERAKGNILERFSAQQFPDLHSELNLSSLELGDSALYFCASTRGTDTQYFGPGTRLTVL.

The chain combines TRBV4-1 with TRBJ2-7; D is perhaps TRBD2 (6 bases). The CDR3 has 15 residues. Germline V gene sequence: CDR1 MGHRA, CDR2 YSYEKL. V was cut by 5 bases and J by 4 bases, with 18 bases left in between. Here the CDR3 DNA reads TGCGCCAGCAGCTTTGGGACCCCCGGAGGGTACGAGCAGTACGTC. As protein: CASSFGTPGGYEQYV.

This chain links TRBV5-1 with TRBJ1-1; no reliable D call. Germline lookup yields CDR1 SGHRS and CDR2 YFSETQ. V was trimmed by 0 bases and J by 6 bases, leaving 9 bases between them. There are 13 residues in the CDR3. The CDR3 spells CASSLGGFSEAFF. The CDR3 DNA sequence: TGCGCCAGCAGCTTGGGAGGGTTTTCTGAAGCTTTCTTT.

The CDR3 DNA reads TGTGCCAGCAGCTTAAGGGAGGAGCAGTTCTTC. This encodes CASSLREEQFF. The J gene is TRBJ2-1, the V gene TRBV11-2; perhaps TRBD2 as D (5 bases). The germline V and J ends were trimmed by 2 bases and 10 bases, with 6 bases remaining between them. Germline CDR1 reads SGHAT; CDR2 reads FQNNGV. CDR3 length equals 11 residues.

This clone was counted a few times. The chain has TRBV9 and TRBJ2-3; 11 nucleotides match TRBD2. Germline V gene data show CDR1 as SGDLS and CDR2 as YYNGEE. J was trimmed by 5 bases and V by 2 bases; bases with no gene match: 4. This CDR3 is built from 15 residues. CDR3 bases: TGTGCCAGCAGCGTGACTAGCGGGATAGGAGATACGCAGTATTTT. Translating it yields CASSVTSGIGDTQYF.

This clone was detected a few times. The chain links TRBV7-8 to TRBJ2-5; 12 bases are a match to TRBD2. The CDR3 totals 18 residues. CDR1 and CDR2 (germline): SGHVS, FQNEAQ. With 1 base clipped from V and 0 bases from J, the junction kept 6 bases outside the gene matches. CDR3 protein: CASSLGLAGVMYQETQYF. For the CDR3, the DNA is TGTGCCAGCAGCTTAGGACTAGCGGGGGTTATGTACCAAGAGACCCAGTACTTC.

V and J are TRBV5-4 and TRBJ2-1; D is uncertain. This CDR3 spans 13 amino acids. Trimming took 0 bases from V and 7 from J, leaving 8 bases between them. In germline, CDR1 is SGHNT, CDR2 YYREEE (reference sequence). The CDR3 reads CASSLASGNEQFF. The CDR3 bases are TGTGCCAGCAGCTTGGCCTCAGGTAATGAGCAGTTCTTC.